This T cell receptor beta chain was captured by sequencing in a study of T cell repertoires in cytomegalovirus infection. General study findings and limits: CMV-specific TCR beta clonotypes restricted by HLA-C were the ones dominating the ex vivo response.

In TCRdb, the reads were re-called with MiXCR into one record per CDR3 protein. The sample includes 200,000 to 300,000 distinct CDR3 sequences, roughly an eighth of them seen just once. V was shortened by 0 bases and J by 10 bases, with 13 bases between the two germline ends. The length of the CDR3 is 14 residues. In germline, CDR1 is LGHNA, CDR2 YSLEER. This clonotype was counted many times. Antigen unknown. The source of this sequence is a human donor in good health (CMV status not recorded). Some clones in this sample may be carry-over from other donors' samples. The source material was PBMCs. This rearrangement joins TRBV4-3 to TRBJ2-1; D possibly corresponds to TRBD1 (6 bases). CDR3 loop: CASSQEEVGTEQFF. The CDR3 coding sequence is TGCGCCAGCAGCCAAGAAGAAGTCGGGACAGAGCAGTTCTTC.